This T cell receptor (beta chain) was identified during a study of blood T cell repertoires in COVID-19. In the study overall: Some COVID-19 samples were acute and others convalescent; all came from the United States, Italy and Spain.

Original handling: Nucleated cell number was recorded as an estimate derived from reference gene primer amplification. TCRdb's copy holds only in-frame clones and misses some; the assay was immunoSEQ multiplex PCR. From that table come the V and J calls and clone size; the DNA was used to work out D and trimming. The sample yields around 390,000 clones, approximately 90% seen once. The study assigned cohorts using participant-reported clinical history. Two negative PCRs, clearance, or symptom resolution had been documented for recovered Cohort 3 donors. The V and J ends lost 6 bases and 8 bases, in that order; junction bases with no gene match: 8. The CDR3 extends over 14 amino acids. Per the germline V gene, CDR1 is KGHSH and CDR2 is LQKENI.

The chain is built from TRBV18 and TRBJ2-1; 9 bases line up with TRBD1. The material sequenced was PBMCs or T cells enriched from blood (not recorded which). The TCR comes from a woman between 50 and 59 years old who had recovered from COVID-19. The CDR3 DNA sequence: TGTGCCAGCTCTCCGGACAGGGGTGGCGATGAGCAGTTCTTC. The encoded protein is CASSPDRGGDEQFF.